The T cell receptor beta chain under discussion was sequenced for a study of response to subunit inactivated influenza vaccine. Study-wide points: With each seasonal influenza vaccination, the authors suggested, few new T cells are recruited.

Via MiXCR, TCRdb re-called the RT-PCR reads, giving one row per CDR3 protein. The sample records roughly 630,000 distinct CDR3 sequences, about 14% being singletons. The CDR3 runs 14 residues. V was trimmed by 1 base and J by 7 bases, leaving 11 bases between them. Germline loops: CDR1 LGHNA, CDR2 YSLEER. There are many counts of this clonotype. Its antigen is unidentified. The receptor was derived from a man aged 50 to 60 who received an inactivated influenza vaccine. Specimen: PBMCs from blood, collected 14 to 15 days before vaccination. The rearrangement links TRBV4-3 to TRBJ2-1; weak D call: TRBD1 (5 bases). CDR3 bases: TGCGCCAGCAGCCAAGGGGCCAGGGTAAATGAGCAGTTCTTC. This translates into CASSQGARVNEQFF.